Here is one T cell receptor beta chain with its context. As yet, its antigen is unknown. Amplification targeted TCR beta CDR3 regions from RNA transcripts. The TCR CDR3 was amplified in a first-round RT-PCR using the HTBI primer set. MiXCR, applied by TCRdb to the multiplex PCR reads, yields one record per CDR3 protein. The data hold about half a million distinct CDR3 sequences, with just under 20% observed a single time. On the basis of clinical symptoms, serum thyroxine and TRAb, thyroid ultrasound and orbital computed tomography, diagnoses were made. The V and J ends lost 7 bases and 9 bases respectively, with 13 bases between them. The V gene's germline CDR1 is MNHEY and CDR2 SVGAGI. The CDR3 has 12 amino acids. This sample was taken from a study of T cells in Graves' hyperthyroidism and ophthalmopathy. General study results and limits: Blood also carried most thyroid clonotypes expanded above 0.001.

The V and J genes are TRBV6-5 and TRBJ1-5; D not certain. Sequences were obtained from blood. The sequence was obtained from a man between 35 and 55 years old with Graves' ophthalmopathy. The DNA for the CDR3 is TGTGCCAGCACGATCGGAGGACGGCCCCAGCATTTT. Amino acids: CASTIGGRPQHF.